This TCR beta chain was captured by sequencing in a study of cytomegalovirus exposure and HLA in healthy donors. Study details: The 120 or so validation repertoires were reported in a later analysis to have been generated on the same platform as the roughly 670 first-cohort repertoires. The study's findings and limits: Cytomegalovirus association was assigned to approximately 160 TCR beta chains. Most TCR sequences were seen very rarely across donors, but some public TCRs occurred in many.

The V segment lost 3 bases and the J segment 1 base; nucleotides outside the gene matches: 2. The CDR3 is 16 residues long. Per the germline V gene, CDR1 is LNHDA and CDR2 is SQIVND (reference sequence). Clones were read by immunoSEQ multiplex PCR, and TCRdb kept only the in-frame ones, dropping some. The table shows 140,000 or so clones, with about nine tenths occurring only once. About this clone itself: Its antigen is still unknown.

Donors came from a validation cohort of some 110 subjects, distinct from the first 666-subject cohort. The source material was PBMCs. The chain uses TRBV19 and TRBJ2-6; 8 bases match TRBD1. This receptor was obtained from a man between 18 and 29 years old in good health and CMV-seronegative. Here the CDR3 reads CASSITGGSGANVLTF. The CDR3 DNA reads as TGTGCCAGTAGTATTACAGGGGGGTCTGGGGCCAACGTCCTGACTTTC.